The T cell receptor beta chain described here comes from a study of T cell changes during pregnancy in multiple sclerosis. This CDR3 has 15 amino acids. J gave up 5 bases and V 6 bases, and 8 bases lay outside the gene matches. Germline V CDR1 and CDR2: MNHEY, SMNVEV (reference sequence). Libraries were prepared by immunoSEQ multiplex PCR; TCRdb keeps only in-frame clonotypes and omits some of them. The data contain about 21,000 clones, approximately 88% of them seen just once; the ten biggest clones take up approximately 5%. Material: CD8+ T cells from peripheral blood mononuclear cells, obtained after pregnancy. This TCR was sampled from a female donor in good health, enrolled as a control in a pregnancy study. The rearrangement uses TRBV27 and TRBJ1-1; 11 bases line up with TRBD1. The CDR3 loop reads CASRTLGTGGTEAFF. CDR3 in DNA: TGTGCCAGCAGAACTTTGGGGACAGGGGGGACTGAAGCTTTCTTT.